The 20 T cell receptor beta chains below come from one sample, sequenced in a study of graft-versus-host responses after intestinal transplantation. These receptors are not linked to any known antigen. Clones were read by immunoSEQ multiplex PCR, and TCRdb kept only the in-frame ones, dropping some. Of some 110,000 clones detected, 85% to 95% appear once; the ten largest clones hold roughly 0.23%. Material: unstimulated CD4+ T cells sorted from spleen or lymph node cells, obtained before transplant. Every receptor here comes from a human donor who was the organ donor for an intestinal transplant.

The rearrangement joins TRBV6-5 to TRBJ2-1, with D possibly being TRBD2 (5 bases). Germline CDR1 is MNHEY and CDR2 is SVGAGI. V lost 0 bases and J lost 4, with 10 bases in between. This CDR3 region has 15 residues. The CDR3 nucleotides read TGTGCCAGCAGTTACTCTGTCGGCGGGTACAATGAGCAGTTCTTC. It encodes CASSYSVGGYNEQFF.

This clone was counted between two and nine times. The gene calls are TRBV10-3 and TRBJ1-5; perhaps TRBD1 as D (5 bases). This CDR3 contains 14 residues. Per the germline V gene, CDR1 is ENHRY and CDR2 is SYGVKD. V shed 4 bases and J shed 3 bases, with 10 bases lying between them. CDR3 residues: CAISADRFNQPQHF. CDR3 in DNA: TGTGCCATCAGTGCCGACAGATTCAATCAGCCCCAGCATTTT.

J is TRBJ1-1 and V is TRBV18, with 11 bases aligning to TRBD1. Germline assignment: CDR1 KGHSH and CDR2 LQKENI. This CDR3 has 16 amino acids. With 3 bases clipped from V and 4 bases from J, the junction kept 7 bases outside the gene matches. CDR3 nucleotide sequence: TGTGCCAGCTCACCTCTATCCGGGACAGGGGGCACTGAAGCTTTCTTT. This gives the protein CASSPLSGTGGTEAFF.

The chain recombines TRBV5-1 with TRBJ1-2; 7 bases align to TRBD1. The trim removed 3 bases at V and 0 bases at J, leaving 5 bases unmatched. Germline V lookup: CDR1 SGHRS, CDR2 YFSETQ. The CDR3 is 15 amino acids. The CDR3 here is CASSWDSLSNYGYTF. Written as DNA, the CDR3 is TGCGCCAGCAGCTGGGACAGCCTTTCTAACTATGGCTACACCTTC.

The chain joins TRBV7-9 to TRBJ2-3; TRBD2 matches at 7 bases. From germline, CDR1 is SEHNR and CDR2 FQNEAQ (reference sequence). The J segment lost 0 bases and the V segment lost 3 bases, leaving 6 bases of the junction unmatched. The CDR3 has 16 amino acids. The CDR3 region has the DNA TGTGCCAGCAGCTTTCAGCGGGAAACTAGCACAGATACGCAGTATTTT. Encoded protein: CASSFQRETSTDTQYF.

This clone was observed a handful of times. The chain employs TRBV5-1 and TRBJ1-4; TRBD1 might be the D (6 bases). The CDR3 loop spans 14 amino acids. Germline assignment: CDR1 SGHRS and CDR2 YFSETQ. Trimming shortened V by 2 bases and J by 4 bases, and 9 bases separated the two germline ends. CDR3: CASSLQGFNEKLFF. As DNA, the CDR3 is TGCGCCAGCAGCTTACAGGGTTTTAATGAAAAACTGTTTTTT.

The rearrangement uses TRBV19 and TRBJ2-4; 13 nucleotides agree with TRBD2. The CDR3 runs to 21 residues. Losses at the gene ends were 3 bases for V and 1 base for J; bases not matched to a gene: 15. CDR1 is LNHDA and CDR2 is SQIVND in the germline V gene (reference sequence). The CDR3 spells CASSMEPGLAGPNGAKNIQYF. The CDR3 DNA is TGTGCCAGTAGTATGGAACCGGGACTAGCGGGACCGAATGGGGCCAAAAACATTCAGTACTTC.

This clone was counted once. This chain uses TRBV14 with TRBJ2-5; a weak D match, TRBD1 (6 bases). V was shortened by 1 base and J by 0 bases, with 12 bases between the two germline ends. This CDR3 is built from 16 residues. Germline loops: CDR1 SGHDN, CDR2 FVKESK. This CDR3 reads CASSQGTASYQETQYF. In DNA, the CDR3 is TGTGCCAGCAGCCAAGGGACAGCTTCGTACCAAGAGACCCAGTACTTC.

This rearrangement joins TRBV7-9 to TRBJ2-1; 7 bases are a match to TRBD2. There are 18 residues in the CDR3. The junction had 13 bases not matched to a gene; V was cut back by 5 bases and J by 0 bases. Germline assignment: CDR1 SEHNR and CDR2 FQNEAQ (reference sequence). The CDR3 DNA reads as TGTGCCAGCAGCGCTGACTCGTCTAGCGGATACTCCTACAATGAGCAGTTCTTC. Its protein product is CASSADSSSGYSYNEQFF.

This clone showed up just a few times. The chain couples TRBV7-9 to TRBJ1-4; no definite D call. V dropped 1 base and J dropped 7 bases, with 10 bases sitting between them. The CDR3 length is 14 residues. Germline CDR1 and CDR2: SEHNR and FQNEAQ (reference sequence). CDR3 coding DNA: TGTGCCAGCAGCTTAGACGCGCCTCCTGAAAAACTGTTTTTT. Translated: CASSLDAPPEKLFF.

The V and J genes are TRBV29-1 and TRBJ2-2; the match to TRBD2 covers 7 bases. V lost 7 bases to trimming and J lost 1 base; unmatched junction nucleotides: 6. Germline lookup yields CDR1 SQVTM and CDR2 ANQGSEA. The CDR3 is 14 amino acids. In DNA, the CDR3 is TGCAGCGGCCAGCGGGGAATGAACACCGGGGAGCTGTTTTTT. The encoded protein is CSGQRGMNTGELFF.

CDR3 amino acids: CASRPSTGTTGELFF. CDR3 nucleotide sequence: TGTGCCAGCAGGCCATCAACAGGGACCACCGGGGAGCTGTTTTTT. The chain couples TRBV6-6 to TRBJ2-2; D is perhaps TRBD1 (6 bases). Germline V gene data show CDR1 as MNHNY and CDR2 as SVGAGI (reference sequence). The germline V and J ends were trimmed by 6 bases and 4 bases, with 15 bases remaining between them. The CDR3 is made up of 15 amino acids.

V and J are TRBV2 and TRBJ1-1; a weak D match, TRBD1 (5 bases). Trimming took off 4 bases at V and 1 base at J, with 7 bases between the two ends. This CDR3 spans 13 amino acids. Germline CDR1 reads SNHLY; CDR2 reads FYNNEI. CDR3 loop: CASSADRNTEAFF. CDR3 DNA sequence: TGTGCCAGCAGTGCCGACAGGAACACTGAAGCTTTCTTT.

The V gene is TRBV5-6, the J gene TRBJ2-5; no definite D call. CDR3 length: 13 residues. Germline loops: CDR1 SGHDT, CDR2 YYEEEE. V lost 1 base and J 4 bases, leaving 8 bases between the germline ends. As DNA, the CDR3 is TGTGCCAGCAGCTTGACCCTCCCAGAGACCCAGTACTTC. This codes for CASSLTLPETQYF.

CDR3 in DNA: TGTGCCAGCAGCTTAGTGGCCGGGAGCGAGCAGTACTTC. As protein: CASSLVAGSEQYF. The rearrangement uses TRBV11-3 and TRBJ2-7; D might be TRBD2 (6 bases). This CDR3 is 13 amino acids long. Germline V gene data show CDR1 as SGHNT and CDR2 as YENEEA. Trimming shortened V by 1 base and J by 6 bases, and 10 bases separated the two germline ends. The full variable domain, with the rest looked up from reference TRBV11-3 and TRBJ2-7, is EAGVVQSPRYKIIEKKQPVAFWCNPISGHNTLYWYLQNLGQGPELLIRYENEEAVDDSQLPKDRFSAERLKGVDSTLKIQPAELGDSAVYLCASSLVAGSEQYFGPGTRLTVT.

J is TRBJ2-7 and V is TRBV30; 12 bases fit TRBD2. This CDR3 is 17 amino acids long. V shed 2 bases, J shed 0 bases, and the junction held 8 bases outside the gene matches. The germline gives CDR1 GTSNPN, CDR2 SVGIG (reference sequence). The CDR3 reads CAWSPGLAGSTSYEQYF. The CDR3 bases are TGTGCCTGGAGTCCAGGACTAGCGGGATCCACCTCCTACGAGCAGTACTTC.

The chain has TRBV14 and TRBJ1-6, with 7 bases aligning to TRBD1. This CDR3 is 15 amino acids long. Trimming cost V 1 base and J 4 bases; bases outside gene matches: 1. The germline V gene encodes CDR1 SGHDN and CDR2 FVKESK. CDR3 nucleotides: TGTGCCAGCAGCCAAGGACAGGGTTATAATTCACCCCTCCACTTT. It yields the protein CASSQGQGYNSPLHF.

This chain connects TRBV19 to TRBJ2-1; D is possibly TRBD1 or TRBD2 (5 bases each). The germline V gene has CDR1 LNHDA and CDR2 SQIVND (reference sequence). V was pared by 11 bases and J by 4 bases, with 27 bases between. The CDR3 is 17 amino acids. The CDR3 DNA follows: TGTGCCGGGGGTGACGGGAAGGCAAACTCCAGATACAATGAGCAGTTCTTC. Its translation: CAGGDGKANSRYNEQFF.

Turning to this clone: The missing conserved phenylalanine or tryptophan at the end of this CDR3 makes a read error likely. No DNA is shown, since the ends of the CDR3 on it are uncertain; the CDR3 is the one TCRdb lists. CDR3 sequence reads: CASSPNGLVAY. The J gene is TRBJ2-3, the V gene TRBV7-7; the table calls TRBD2, which could not be checked here. The germline gives CDR1 SSHAT, CDR2 FNYEAQ (reference sequence). Inclusive of both ends, the CDR3 amounts to 11 amino acids.

V usage is TRBV28 and J usage is TRBJ1-1; TRBD1 agrees at 12 bases. J gave up 7 bases and V 2 bases, and 11 bases lay outside the gene matches. Germline CDR1 and CDR2: MDHEN and SYDVKM. The length of the CDR3 is 17 residues. CDR3 DNA: TGTGCCAGCAGTTTAGGGACAGGGGGCTACGCAGCTTTTGAAGCTTTCTTT. Its translation: CASSLGTGGYAAFEAFF.